These T cell receptor beta chains were read from a single sample in a study of response to subunit inactivated influenza vaccine. TCRdb processed the RT-PCR reads anew with MiXCR; each CDR3 protein has one entry. The sample lists approximately 700,000 distinct CDR3 sequences, about 15% occurring once. Source: PBMCs from blood, taken approximately 13 days after vaccination. These receptors were taken from a man aged 45 to 65 who received an inactivated influenza vaccine. CDR3s include the opening cysteine and the closing phenylalanine or tryptophan. A D gene is named only where the DNA matches it firmly. Expanded clones get a size class; other rows say once, few or many, or leave the size out.

len,j_gene,v_gene,d_gene,abundance,CDR3nt,CDR3aa
15,TRBJ1-5,TRBV7-2,.,.,TGTGCCAGCAGTGAAGGAGGGGGTCCGAATCAGCCCCAGCATTTT,CASSEGGGPNQPQHF
15,TRBJ2-2,TRBV13,.,few,TGTGCCAGCAGCTTAGGACCGAGATACACCGGGGAGCTGTTTTTT,CASSLGPRYTGELFF
14,TRBJ1-1,TRBV4-2,.,many,TGTGCCAGCAGCCCCCCCCGTTGGGGGGGCAACGCTTTCTTT,CASSPPRWGGNAFF
14,TRBJ1-5,TRBV28,.,few,TGTGCCAGCAGTTTAGGCAGGGCCGGTCAGCCCCAGCATTTT,CASSLGRAGQPQHF
13,TRBJ2-7,TRBV25-1,.,.,TGTGCCAGCAGTCCGTTGTTCTCCTACGAGCAGTACTTC,CASSPLFSYEQYF
15,TRBJ2-7,TRBV28,TRBD1,few,TGTGCCAGCAGTCCCCCGGGACAGGGTATGTACGAGCAGTACTTC,CASSPPGQGMYEQYF
13,TRBJ1-5,TRBV30,.,few,TGTGCCTGGAGTGTATTTCGCAATCAGCCCCAGCATTTT,CAWSVFRNQPQHF
14,TRBJ1-5,TRBV7-9,TRBD1,.,TGTGCCAGCAGCGGGGGGACAGGCAATCAGCCCCAGCATTTT,CASSGGTGNQPQHF
15,TRBJ2-5,TRBV6-5,.,.,TGTGCCAGCAGTTACTCGAGTCTGCAGGGGGAGACCCAGTACTTC,CASSYSSLQGETQYF
15,TRBJ2-2,TRBV7-2,TRBD1,.,TGTGCCAGCAGCTTCGACAGGGTGGACACCGGGGAGCTGTTTTTT,CASSFDRVDTGELFF
10,TRBJ2-5,TRBV29-1,.,.,TGCAGCGCCCTTGAATGGACCCAGTACTTC,CSALEWTQYF
14,TRBJ2-3,TRBV12-3/TRBV12-4,.,.,TGTGCCAGCAGTTTAGTGCGGGTCACAGATACGCAGTATTTT,CASSLVRVTDTQYF
13,TRBJ1-2,TRBV29-1,.,.,TGCAGCGTTGAAGGCCGGGGGGACTATGGCTACACCTTC,CSVEGRGDYGYTF
14,TRBJ1-1,TRBV2,.,.,TGTGCCAGCAGTGATGAGGGGAGGAGCACTGAAGCTTTCTTT,CASSDEGRSTEAFF
18,TRBJ2-2,TRBV12-3/TRBV12-4,.,many,TGTGCCAGCCTCCCGGGCTTCGCGGGGACCCCGAACACCGGGGAGCTGTTTTTT,CASLPGFAGTPNTGELFF
15,TRBJ1-4,TRBV7-9,TRBD1,.,TGTGCCAGCAGCTCTTCCGGGACAGGGCTTGAAAAACTGTTTTTT,CASSSSGTGLEKLFF
14,TRBJ1-5,TRBV5-5,.,many,TGTGCCAGCAGCTTGGGACTTTACAATCAGCCCCAGCATTTT,CASSLGLYNQPQHF
16,TRBJ1-2,TRBV12-3/TRBV12-4,.,many,TGTGCCAGCAGTAAGCGAGGGGGGGCTCGTGGTTATGGCTACACCTTC,CASSKRGGARGYGYTF
12,TRBJ2-2,TRBV7-9,.,few,TGTGCCAGCAGCTTTCAGGGCGATGAGCTGTTTTTT,CASSFQGDELFF
16,TRBJ2-2,TRBV5-5,TRBD1,many,TGTGCCAGCAGCTTTTTTTCGGCAGGGGGTGTCGGGGAGCTGTTTTTT,CASSFFSAGGVGELFF
14,TRBJ2-7,TRBV15,.,many,TGTGCCACCAGCAGAGATAGGGGTGCCTACGAGCAGTACTTC,CATSRDRGAYEQYF
11,TRBJ1-4,TRBV20-1,TRBD1,.,TGCGGACAGGTTTTTAATGAAAAACTGTTTTTT,CGQVFNEKLFF
13,TRBJ1-6,TRBV12-3/TRBV12-4,.,.,TGTGCCAGCAGCGACGGCTATAATTCACCCCTCCACTTT,CASSDGYNSPLHF
12,TRBJ2-3,TRBV10-3,.,few,TGTGCCATCAGTGTTGGGTCAGATACGCAGTATTTT,CAISVGSDTQYF
16,TRBJ2-1,TRBV6-2/TRBV6-3,TRBD2,few,TGTGCCAGCAGAGAGACTAGCGGGAGCTCCTACAATGAGCAGTTCTTC,CASRETSGSSYNEQFF
15,TRBJ2-2,TRBV20-1,TRBD2,.,TGCAGTGCTATACCCGGGACTAGCAGGACCGGGGAGCTGTTTTTT,CSAIPGTSRTGELFF
19,TRBJ2-3,TRBV11-1,TRBD1,few,TGTGCCAGCAACCTCAAAACGACAGGGTCGAGCCCATCCACAGATACGCAGTATTTT,CASNLKTTGSSPSTDTQYF
15,TRBJ2-7,TRBV19,.,.,TGTGCCAGTAGTAGCGACTACGGGACCTCCAGCGAGCAGTACTTC,CASSSDYGTSSEQYF
15,TRBJ2-3,TRBV4-3,.,.,TGCGCCAGCAGCCAAGACTCCCTAAAGACAGATACGCAGTATTTT,CASSQDSLKTDTQYF
14,TRBJ2-5,TRBV20-1,TRBD2,.,TGCAGTGCTGGAAGCATGTCCGGGGGGGAGACCCAGTACTTC,CSAGSMSGGETQYF
16,TRBJ2-1,TRBV6-1,TRBD2,few,TGTGCCAGCATCGCCGGGACTAGCGGGAGGGGCAGTGAGCAGTTCTTC,CASIAGTSGRGSEQFF
13,TRBJ2-1,TRBV20-1,.,few,TGCAGTGCTATCAGACCTGAAAACAATGAGCAGTTCTTC,CSAIRPENNEQFF
17,TRBJ2-5,TRBV5-5,.,.,TGTGCCAGCAGCTTGGTCCGTGGGGCAGTTGGCCAAGAGACCCAGTACTTC,CASSLVRGAVGQETQYF
15,TRBJ2-1,TRBV7-2,.,few,TGTGCCAGCAGCCGGACATCGAGCTCCTACAATGAGCAGTTCTTC,CASSRTSSSYNEQFF
15,TRBJ2-1,TRBV20-1,.,.,TGCAGTGCTAGAGACGGGGGACTCTCCTACAATGAGCAGCTCTTC,CSARDGGLSYNEQLF
15,TRBJ1-1,TRBV5-6,.,.,TGTGCCAGCAGCCCACGGGACGCAGTTCGGACTGAAGCTTTCTTT,CASSPRDAVRTEAFF
17,TRBJ2-7,TRBV5-1,TRBD2,.,TGCGCCAGCAGGCCTCCCCCCGGACTAGCGGTCACCTACGAGCAGTACTTC,CASRPPPGLAVTYEQYF
17,TRBJ1-1,TRBV6-5,TRBD1,few,TGTGCCAGCAGTTACTCGACAGGGGGCAAATGGGTCACTGAAGCTTTCTTT,CASSYSTGGKWVTEAFF
14,TRBJ2-7,TRBV10-3,.,many,TGTGCCATCAGGTACGGGTCCGACTCCTACGAGCAGTACTTC,CAIRYGSDSYEQYF
16,TRBJ2-1,TRBV20-1,.,few,TGCAGTGTCGGCCTGATAACTCCGATGGGGGTCAATGAGCAGTTCTTC,CSVGLITPMGVNEQFF
14,TRBJ2-1,TRBV18,.,few,TGTGCCAGCTCACCAGGGGGGAGCATCAATGAGCAGTTCTTC,CASSPGGSINEQFF